One and the same sample provided the 22 T cell receptor beta chains below, sequenced in a study of blood T cell repertoires in COVID-19. The protocol was immunoSEQ multiplex PCR, while the TCRdb copy is restricted to in-frame clones and leaves out a portion. The sample yields 250,000 to 300,000 clones, around 89% seen once. The sample comprised PBMCs or T cells enriched from blood (not recorded which). These receptor sequences come from a man aged 35-49 years who had recovered from COVID-19.

The gene calls are TRBV9 and TRBJ1-4; TRBD1 agrees at 7 bases. The CDR3 contains 16 residues. Germline lookup yields CDR1 SGDLS and CDR2 YYNGEE. V lost 4 bases, J lost 1 base, and 7 bases stayed unmatched. The CDR3 nucleotides are TGTGCCAGCAGCCGAGCAACAGGGGAAACTAATGAAAAACTGTTTTTT. Translation gives CASSRATGETNEKLFF. The variable domain in full, completed from reference TRBV9 and TRBJ1-4, reads DSGVTQTPKHLITATGQRVTLRCSPRSGDLSVYWYQQSLDQGLQFLIQYYNGEERAKGNILERFSAQQFPDLHSELNLSSLELGDSALYFCASSRATGETNEKLFFGSGTQLSVL.

The chain couples TRBV5-4 to TRBJ1-5; TRBD1 matches 8 bases. Germline values: CDR1 SGHNT, CDR2 YYREEE (reference sequence). This CDR3 contains 19 residues. V shed 1 base and J 0 bases; nucleotides not matched to a gene: 12. DNA of the CDR3: TGTGCCAGCAGCTTGAGTTACGACAGGGGACTCCCTAGCAATCAGCCCCAGCATTTT. The encoded protein is CASSLSYDRGLPSNQPQHF. The full variable domain, completed using reference TRBV5-4 and TRBJ1-5, is ETGVTQSPTHLIKTRGQQVTLRCSSQSGHNTVSWYQQALGQGPQFIFQYYREEENGRGNFPPRFSGLQFPNYSSELNVNALELDDSALYLCASSLSYDRGLPSNQPQHFGDGTRLSIL.

The V call is TRBV4-3, the J call TRBJ2-1, with a tentative D call TRBD2 (6 bases). The CDR3 length is 16 residues. V lost 3 bases, J lost 0 bases, and 12 bases lay in between. CDR1 is LGHNA and CDR2 is YSLEER in the germline V gene. As DNA, the CDR3 is TGCGCCAGCAGCCAGGGAGGACGCCTCTCCTACAATGAGCAGTTCTTC. Encoded protein: CASSQGGRLSYNEQFF.

The rearrangement uses TRBV21-1 and TRBJ1-1; the table names TRBD1, a call not compared with the DNA. TRBV21-1 is given as a pseudogene. The CDR3 runs 14 residues. As DNA, the CDR3 is TGTGCCAGCAGCACTGGGACAGGGAGTACTGAAGCTTTCTTT. It codes for CASSTGTGSTEAFF.

V usage is TRBV19 and J usage is TRBJ2-5; TRBD1 aligns across 7 bases. This CDR3 contains 13 residues. J lost 2 bases, V lost 3 bases, and 0 bases had no gene match. Germline loops: CDR1 LNHDA, CDR2 SQIVND (reference sequence). CDR3 DNA: TGTGCCAGTAGTATCAGGGGGCAAGAGACCCAGTACTTC. It encodes CASSIRGQETQYF.

This clone was seen a few times. This rearrangement joins TRBV6-2 or TRBV6-3 to TRBJ2-1; D is uncertain. V dropped 6 bases and J dropped 7 bases, with 10 bases sitting between them. There are 12 residues in the CDR3. Looked up from germline, CDR1 is MNHEY and CDR2 is SVGEGT. CDR3 loop: CASSRLGNEQFF. The CDR3 DNA follows: TGTGCCAGCAGCCGACTGGGTAATGAGCAGTTCTTC.

The chain joins TRBV27 to TRBJ1-1; weak D call: TRBD1 (6 bases). The CDR3 has 13 residues. CDR1 and CDR2 (germline): MNHEY, SMNVEV (reference sequence). V shed 3 bases and J shed 3 bases, with 8 bases lying between them. The DNA of the CDR3 is TGTGCCAGCAGTTTCCGGACAGACACTGAAGCTTTCTTT. This encodes CASSFRTDTEAFF.

This sequence joins TRBV2 and TRBJ1-1; D is unclear. Trimming shortened V by 5 bases and J by 0 bases, and 10 bases separated the two germline ends. From germline, CDR1 is SNHLY and CDR2 FYNNEI. The CDR3 consists of 14 residues. The chain's CDR3 is CASSYLGVNTEAFF. The CDR3 DNA reads as TGTGCCAGCAGTTACTTGGGCGTGAACACTGAAGCTTTCTTT.

In DNA form, the CDR3 reads TGTGCCAGTAGTATCGACACAGCCTACTATGGCTACACCTTC. Protein: CASSIDTAYYGYTF. The chain recombines TRBV19 with TRBJ1-2; D is uncertain. This CDR3 has 14 amino acids. The germline gives CDR1 LNHDA, CDR2 SQIVND (reference sequence). The V end lost 3 bases, the J end lost 3 bases, and 11 bases lay between the germline ends.

The chain joins TRBV10-1 to TRBJ2-1, with a possible D match to TRBD1 (5 bases). CDR3 length: 12 residues. The germline gives CDR1 WNHNN, CDR2 SYGVQD (reference sequence). V dropped 5 bases and J dropped 9 bases, with 11 bases sitting between them. CDR3 amino acids: CASSFPQGEQFF. As DNA, the CDR3 is TGCGCCAGCAGTTTCCCCCAGGGTGAGCAGTTCTTC.

The chain couples TRBV5-1 to TRBJ2-1; 11 bases fit TRBD2. Trimming took 4 bases from V and 5 from J; bases not matched to a gene: 5. Germline V gene data show CDR1 as SGHRS and CDR2 as YFSETQ. The CDR3 totals 15 residues. CDR3 loop: CASSTTSGVNNEQFF. In nucleotides, the CDR3 is TGCGCCAGCAGCACGACTAGCGGGGTAAACAATGAGCAGTTCTTC.

The chain is built from TRBV6-5 and TRBJ2-3, with D tentatively TRBD1 (5 bases). Trimming pared 7 bases from V and 1 base from J, leaving 15 bases between. There are 15 residues in the CDR3. Germline V gene data show CDR1 as MNHEY and CDR2 as SVGAGI. The CDR3 reads CASKGVAERTDTQYF. The CDR3 DNA is TGTGCCAGCAAAGGGGTCGCGGAACGCACAGATACGCAGTATTTT.

The chain employs TRBV19 and TRBJ1-5; D gene ambiguous. Trimming cost V 3 bases and J 5 bases, with 14 bases left between them. Germline lookup yields CDR1 LNHDA and CDR2 SQIVND (reference sequence). CDR3 size: 15 residues. The CDR3 nucleotides are TGTGCCAGTAGTATCGCCCCGGGAACGGATCAGCCCCAGCATTTT. It is translated as CASSIAPGTDQPQHF. The full variable domain, with the rest looked up from reference TRBV19 and TRBJ1-5, is DGGITQSPKYLFRKEGQNVTLSCEQNLNHDAMYWYRQDPGQGLRLIYYSQIVNDFQKGDIAEGYSVSREKKESFPLTVTSAQKNPTAFYLCASSIAPGTDQPQHFGDGTRLSIL.

The gene calls are TRBV27 and TRBJ2-7, with 10 bases aligning to TRBD2. V gave up 5 bases and J gave up 0 bases; unmatched junction bases: 4. The germline V gene has CDR1 MNHEY and CDR2 SMNVEV (reference sequence). The CDR3 is 15 amino acids. Written as DNA, the CDR3 is TGTGCCAGCAGTCCACTAGCGGGGAGCTCCTACGAGCAGTACTTC. Encoded protein: CASSPLAGSSYEQYF.

CDR3 in DNA: TGTGCCAGCAGCTTTAGAGGGACAGTTGGAGGAGATGAAAAACTGTTTTTT. This codes for CASSFRGTVGGDEKLFF. The chain employs TRBV11-2 and TRBJ1-4; 7 nucleotides match TRBD1. V lost 3 bases and J lost 6; bases outside the gene matches: 13. Germline values: CDR1 SGHAT, CDR2 FQNNGV. The CDR3 is 17 amino acids. Together with reference TRBV11-2 and TRBJ1-4, the CDR3 gives the full variable domain: EAGVAQSPRYKIIEKRQSVAFWCNPISGHATLYWYQQILGQGPKLLIQFQNNGVVDDSQLPKDRFSAERLKGVDSTLKIQPAKLEDSAVYLCASSFRGTVGGDEKLFFGSGTQLSVL.

This clone turned up a few times. V and J are TRBV3-1 (or the pseudogene TRBV3-2) and TRBJ2-5; D may be TRBD1 (6 bases). CDR1 is LGHDT, CDR2 YNNKEL, per germline (reference sequence). The CDR3 contains 13 residues. Trimming took off 3 bases at V and 1 base at J, with 6 bases between the two ends. CDR3 sequence: CASSQTGQETQYF. The CDR3 nucleotides are TGTGCCAGCAGCCAGACAGGCCAAGAGACCCAGTACTTC.

This chain links TRBV29-1 with TRBJ2-6; a weak D match, TRBD1 (6 bases). Trimming removed 5 bases at V and 2 bases at J, with 13 bases between. The CDR3 length is 15 residues. CDR1 is SQVTM, CDR2 ANQGSEA, per germline. CDR3 sequence: CSVSPRGTGANVLTF. Written as DNA, the CDR3 is TGCAGCGTTTCGCCAAGGGGGACTGGGGCCAACGTCCTGACTTTC.

The chain links TRBV29-1 to TRBJ2-1; 7 nucleotides match TRBD1. There are 13 residues in the CDR3. Germline loops: CDR1 SQVTM, CDR2 ANQGSEA. J was trimmed by 7 bases and V by 7 bases; bases with no gene match: 10. CDR3 in amino acids: CSGERSRGNEQFF. The CDR3, as DNA: TGCAGCGGTGAGCGCAGCAGGGGGAATGAGCAGTTCTTC.

The chain employs TRBV30 and TRBJ1-5, with TRBD1 as a possible D gene (5 bases). The V end lost 2 bases, the J end lost 6 bases, and 8 bases lay between the germline ends. The CDR3 spans 12 residues. The germline CDR1 and CDR2 sequences are GTSNPN and SVGIG (reference sequence). The CDR3 DNA reads as TGTGCCTGGAGTTGGGGCGGTCAGCCCCAGCATTTT. This sequence encodes CAWSWGGQPQHF.

The chain employs TRBV6-1 and TRBJ1-2, with 9 bases matching TRBD1. V was clipped by 4 bases and J by 4 bases; unmatched bases: 16. Per germline, CDR1 MNHNS and CDR2 SASEGT. CDR3 length: 18 amino acids. CDR3 sequence: CASSGRGLYRGPAYGYTF. In nucleotides, the CDR3 is TGTGCCAGCAGTGGGAGGGGACTTTACAGGGGGCCCGCCTATGGCTACACCTTC.

The chain has TRBV5-4 and TRBJ2-2, with D possibly being TRBD2 (6 bases). Germline assignment: CDR1 SGHNT and CDR2 YYREEE (reference sequence). The CDR3 spans 16 residues. Between the trimmed V and J ends, which lost 1 base and 0 bases, there was a span of 10 bases. CDR3 sequence: CASSLWLAANTGELFF. Written as DNA, the CDR3 is TGTGCCAGCAGCTTGTGGTTAGCGGCGAACACCGGGGAGCTGTTTTTT.

This clone is a singleton in its sample. Sequence at one end of the junction differs from germline and may be a read error. V and J are TRBV7-7 and TRBJ2-5; 9 bases are a match to TRBD1. Germline V gene data show CDR1 as SSHAT and CDR2 as FNYEAQ (reference sequence). The CDR3 contains 18 residues. The CDR3 sequence: CASSSGQGRLSGQETQYF. CDR3 DNA: TGTGCTAGCAGCTCGGGACAGGGACGACTCTCCGGCCAAGAGACCCAGTACTTC.